Shown below are 6 T cell receptor beta chains from a single sample sequenced in a study of cytomegalovirus exposure and HLA in healthy donors. Primers for the PCR totalled 60 Vbeta and 13 Jbeta. The method was immunoSEQ multiplex PCR; TCRdb's version includes in-frame clones alone and lacks a portion of them. The sample contains over 150,000 clones, about 81% of which appear only once. Sequencing input: PBMCs. These receptor sequences come from a man aged 25-40 years in good health and CMV-seropositive.

The gene calls are TRBV4-3 and TRBJ2-3; no clear D. The length of the CDR3 is 14 residues. Germline CDR1 is LGHNA and CDR2 is YSLEER. V lost 2 bases and J 0 bases, leaving 6 bases between the germline ends. CDR3: CASSQTFSTDTQYF. CDR3 bases: TGCGCCAGCAGCCAAACTTTTAGCACAGATACGCAGTATTTT.

The chain is built from TRBV4-1 and TRBJ2-2, with TRBD2 matching over 8 bases. This CDR3 comprises 17 residues. J gave up 1 base and V 2 bases, and 6 bases lay outside the gene matches. The germline gives CDR1 MGHRA, CDR2 YSYEKL. The CDR3 region has the DNA TGCGCCAGCAGCCAAACGTCAAGCGGGGGGAACACCGGGGAGCTGTTTTTT. It codes for CASSQTSSGGNTGELFF.

The chain employs TRBV28 and TRBJ1-1; D is uncertain. Germline CDR1 MDHEN, CDR2 SYDVKM. Trimming took off 3 bases at V and 2 bases at J, with 10 bases between the two ends. The CDR3 has 14 amino acids. The CDR3 region has the DNA TGTGCCAGCAGTTTCAGACACCTAAACACTGAAGCTTTCTTT. Translation gives CASSFRHLNTEAFF.

This chain links TRBV2 with TRBJ1-6, with 8 bases that match TRBD1. The CDR3 contains 11 residues. CDR1 SNHLY and CDR2 FYNNEI come from the germline V gene. J lost 8 bases, V lost 9 bases, and 0 bases had no gene match. This CDR3 reads CARQGDSPLHF. As DNA, the CDR3 is TGTGCCAGACAGGGGGATTCACCCCTCCACTTT.

The chain employs TRBV11-1 and TRBJ2-1; D is undetermined. The V and J ends lost 4 bases and 6 bases respectively, with 7 bases between them. The germline gives CDR1 SGHAT, CDR2 FQDESV (reference sequence). The CDR3 sequence is 12 residues long. This chain's CDR3 is CASSSRSNEQFF. CDR3 nucleotide sequence: TGTGCCAGCAGCTCTAGAAGCAATGAGCAGTTCTTC.

CDR3 nucleotide sequence: TGTGCCAGCAGCTTATCCGGGGAAGACACCGGGGAGCTGTTTTTT. Its protein product is CASSLSGEDTGELFF. V usage is TRBV11-3 and J usage is TRBJ2-2, with a tentative D call TRBD2 (5 bases). V lost 2 bases and J 3 bases, leaving 10 bases between the germline ends. From germline, CDR1 is SGHNT and CDR2 YENEEA. This CDR3 spans 15 amino acids.